Listed here are 24 T cell receptor beta chains from one sample, sequenced in a study of blood T cell repertoires in COVID-19. Sequenced by immunoSEQ multiplex PCR; TCRdb stores in-frame clones only, minus some. The profile covers about 88,000 clones, with over 80% appearing a single time and around 10% taken by the ten largest. Sequences were obtained from peripheral blood. All receptors derive from a man older than 75 with acute or convalescent COVID-19.

The chain uses TRBV5-1 and TRBJ2-2; TRBD2 matches at 9 bases. The CDR3 consists of 16 residues. The ends lost 4 bases at V and 2 bases at J; junction bases unmatched: 6. The germline gives CDR1 SGHRS, CDR2 YFSETQ. This chain's CDR3 is CASSLRAGGNTGELFF. The CDR3 DNA follows: TGCGCCAGCAGCCTCCGAGCGGGGGGTAACACCGGGGAGCTGTTTTTT.

V is TRBV7-2 and J is TRBJ1-6; 7 positions agree with TRBD1. V lost 6 bases, J lost 5 bases, and 4 bases stayed unmatched. The CDR3 loop spans 14 amino acids. The germline V gene encodes CDR1 SGHTA and CDR2 FQGNSA. The chain's CDR3 is CASSSGTDNSPLHF. CDR3 coding DNA: TGTGCCAGCAGTTCCGGGACAGATAATTCACCCCTCCACTTT.

This clone appeared once. The J gene is TRBJ2-7, the V gene TRBV6-6, with a tentative D call TRBD1 (6 bases). The CDR3 is 13 residues long. V was trimmed by 4 bases and J by 3 bases, leaving 10 bases between them. Per germline, CDR1 MNHNY and CDR2 SVGAGI (reference sequence). CDR3 bases: TGTGCCAGCAGTTTCGGACAGCGCTACGAGCAGTACTTC. It yields the protein CASSFGQRYEQYF.

In its sample, this clone was seen once. The V call is TRBV14, the J call TRBJ2-1; D perhaps matches TRBD2 (6 bases). V lost 1 base, J lost 1 base, and 20 bases lay in between. Germline loops: CDR1 SGHDN, CDR2 FVKESK. CDR3 length equals 19 residues. The CDR3 nucleotides read TGTGCCAGCAGCCAAGGCTTTGGACTAACGGGGTCGTCCTACAATGAGCAGTTCTTC. This gives the protein CASSQGFGLTGSSYNEQFF.

The chain carries TRBV7-2 and TRBJ2-2; D is perhaps TRBD1 (6 bases). Germline V gene sequence: CDR1 SGHTA, CDR2 FQGNSA. The CDR3 loop spans 15 amino acids. V was clipped by 6 bases and J by 6 bases, with 17 bases between them. The CDR3 DNA sequence: TGTGCCAGCAGTTTAACAGGGATATTTGCCGGGGAGCTGTTTTTT. Translated: CASSLTGIFAGELFF.

The rearrangement links TRBV5-4 to TRBJ1-4; D not resolved. The CDR3 spans 14 residues. V lost 3 bases and J 0 bases, leaving 6 bases between the germline ends. The germline gives CDR1 SGHNT, CDR2 YYREEE (reference sequence). The CDR3 nucleotides read TGTGCCAGCAGCTCCTCGGCAACTAATGAAAAACTGTTTTTT. Translating it yields CASSSSATNEKLFF.

This chain links TRBV5-1 with TRBJ1-6; 7 bases map to TRBD1. The germline CDR1 and CDR2 sequences are SGHRS and YFSETQ. The junction had 2 bases not matched to a gene; V was cut back by 2 bases and J by 0 bases. The CDR3 has 16 residues. The CDR3 loop is CASSLRDSSYNSPLHF. CDR3 DNA sequence: TGCGCCAGCAGCTTACGGGACAGCTCCTATAATTCACCCCTCCACTTT.

Turning to this clone: The same CDR3 also results from other DNA sequences found in this sample. The chain carries TRBV20-1 and TRBJ2-1; perhaps TRBD2 as D (5 bases). The ends were cut back, 3 bases at V and 5 bases at J, with 5 bases in the middle. Germline V gene lookup returns CDR1 DFQATT and CDR2 SNEGSKA (reference sequence). The CDR3 runs 11 residues. CDR3 protein: CSARRDNEQFF. The CDR3, as DNA: TGCAGTGCTAGGCGGGACAATGAGCAGTTCTTC.

The chain recombines TRBV29-1 with TRBJ2-5, with D maybe TRBD1 (6 bases). Looked up from germline, CDR1 is SQVTM and CDR2 is ANQGSEA. The CDR3 has 12 residues. Trimming took off 7 bases at V and 4 bases at J, with 13 bases between the two ends. The CDR3 region has the DNA TGCAGCGGTCGGACAGTAGGAGAGACCCAGTACTTC. Its protein is CSGRTVGETQYF.

The rearrangement links TRBV14 to TRBJ1-4; D is perhaps TRBD1 (6 bases). The CDR3 has 13 amino acids. CDR1 SGHDN and CDR2 FVKESK come from the germline V gene. V lost 6 bases, J lost 8 bases, and 13 bases lay in between. CDR3 loop: CASRITGTEKLFF. The CDR3 DNA is TGTGCCAGCAGAATTACCGGGACAGAAAAACTGTTTTTT.

J is TRBJ1-3 and V is TRBV11-2; D gene ambiguous. The CDR3 length is 14 residues. Between the trimmed V and J ends, which lost 1 base and 2 bases, there was a span of 6 bases. Germline CDR1 SGHAT, CDR2 FQNNGV. CDR3 coding DNA: TGTGCCAGCAGCTTAGTGTCGGCTGGAAACACCATATATTTT. Translated, it gives CASSLVSAGNTIYF.

This clone has just one count. This chain connects TRBV19 to TRBJ1-2; TRBD1 aligns across 9 bases. Trimming removed 3 bases from V and 4 bases from J; junction bases left unmatched: 9. The CDR3 length is 16 residues. Germline values: CDR1 LNHDA, CDR2 SQIVND (reference sequence). The CDR3, as DNA: TGTGCCAGTAGTATCTTATCCGGGACAGGGACCTATGGCTACACCTTC. Its translation is CASSILSGTGTYGYTF.

The V and J genes are TRBV28 and TRBJ1-1; D might be TRBD1 (5 bases). Germline loops: CDR1 MDHEN, CDR2 SYDVKM. CDR3 length: 13 amino acids. The ends were cut back, 5 bases at V and 5 bases at J, with 12 bases in the middle. The CDR3 DNA follows: TGTGCCAGCAGTACCCCGAAGGGGACTGAAGCTTTCTTT. Its translation: CASSTPKGTEAFF.

This chain links TRBV5-1 with TRBJ2-1; TRBD1 aligns across 7 bases. Germline values: CDR1 SGHRS, CDR2 YFSETQ. CDR3 length: 15 amino acids. Unmatched junction bases numbered 6, after V lost 4 bases and J lost 2 bases. CDR3 in amino acids: CASSPGQSTYNEQFF. The CDR3 nucleotides read TGCGCCAGCAGCCCGGGACAGTCTACCTACAATGAGCAGTTCTTC.

The rearrangement joins TRBV10-3 to TRBJ2-1; unclear D gene. Germline CDR1 and CDR2: ENHRY and SYGVKD. Trimming took off 3 bases at V and 0 bases at J, with 6 bases between the two ends. The CDR3 totals 14 residues. The CDR3 region has the DNA TGTGCCATCAGTGACTCTAGCTCCTACAATGAGCAGTTCTTC. It translates to CAISDSSSYNEQFF.

The DNA for the CDR3 is TGTGCCAGCAGTTTACCATCCTATGGCTACACCTTC. Residues: CASSLPSYGYTF. The chain has TRBV12-3 or TRBV12-4 and TRBJ1-2; D gene uncertain. The CDR3 is 12 amino acids. V was trimmed by 2 bases and J by 4 bases, leaving 5 bases between them.

The chain links TRBV15 to TRBJ1-5, with no clear D. Deletions cut 1 base from V and 4 bases from J, with 2 bases between. This CDR3 has 12 amino acids. Germline V gene lookup returns CDR1 LNHNV and CDR2 YYDKDF (reference sequence). CDR3 loop: CATSRANQPQHF. The CDR3 DNA reads as TGTGCCACCAGCAGAGCAAATCAGCCCCAGCATTTT. The full variable domain, its missing parts supplied by reference TRBV15 and TRBJ1-5, is DAMVIQNPRYQVTQFGKPVTLSCSQTLNHNVMYWYQQKSSQAPKLLFHYYDKDFNNEADTPDNFQSRRPNTSFCFLDIRSPGLGDTAMYLCATSRANQPQHFGDGTRLSIL.

This rearrangement joins TRBV2 to TRBJ2-1; 10 nucleotides align to TRBD2. V was clipped by 7 bases and J by 5 bases; unmatched bases: 5. This CDR3 region has 14 residues. CDR1 is SNHLY and CDR2 is FYNNEI in the germline V gene. The CDR3 spells CASTEAGGNNEQFF. CDR3 coding DNA: TGTGCCAGCACCGAAGCGGGGGGGAACAATGAGCAGTTCTTC.

The chain recombines TRBV5-4 with TRBJ2-1; D call uncertain. There are 13 residues in the CDR3. V was shortened by 4 bases and J by 6 bases, with 11 bases between the two germline ends. Germline-derived CDR1 and CDR2 are SGHNT and YYREEE (reference sequence). As DNA, the CDR3 is TGTGCCAGCAGCCCGAAAGCCCCCAATGAGCAGTTCTTC. Translating gives CASSPKAPNEQFF.

The chain couples TRBV6-6 to TRBJ2-2; 12 bases map to TRBD2. The germline V gene encodes CDR1 MNHNY and CDR2 SVGAGI (reference sequence). V was pared by 5 bases and J by 1 base, with 5 bases of the junction left unmatched. The CDR3 has 17 residues. This CDR3 reads CASSRRTSGENTGELFF. The CDR3 nucleotides are TGTGCCAGCAGTCGCCGGACTAGCGGGGAGAACACCGGGGAGCTGTTTTTT.

V gene TRBV10-1 combines with J gene TRBJ1-4, with 7 bases aligning to TRBD1. CDR1 WNHNN and CDR2 SYGVQD come from the germline V gene (reference sequence). With V trimmed by 8 bases and J by 6 bases, 12 bases remained unmatched. The CDR3 loop spans 15 amino acids. CDR3 nucleotides: TGCGCCAGCCCAGACCCGGGACAGAGGGATGAAAAACTGTTTTTT. Amino acids: CASPDPGQRDEKLFF.

The genes are TRBV19 and TRBJ2-3; D perhaps matches TRBD2 (5 bases). With 2 bases removed from V and 0 bases from J, the gap between germline ends came to 9 bases. The CDR3 is 15 residues long. Germline V gene lookup returns CDR1 LNHDA and CDR2 SQIVND (reference sequence). CDR3 residues: CASSIQRISTDTQYF. Here the CDR3 DNA reads TGTGCCAGTAGTATACAGCGGATTAGCACAGATACGCAGTATTTT. The complete variable domain, with remaining parts taken from reference TRBV19 and TRBJ2-3, reads DGGITQSPKYLFRKEGQNVTLSCEQNLNHDAMYWYRQDPGQGLRLIYYSQIVNDFQKGDIAEGYSVSREKKESFPLTVTSAQKNPTAFYLCASSIQRISTDTQYFGPGTRLTVL.

This chain links TRBV5-1 with TRBJ1-5; 7 bases fit TRBD1. Germline lookup yields CDR1 SGHRS and CDR2 YFSETQ. The CDR3 spans 15 residues. V dropped 4 bases and J dropped 0; count of bases not matched to a gene: 4. CDR3 nucleotide sequence: TGCGCCAGCAGCCGGACAGGTGATAGCAATCAGCCCCAGCATTTT. This translates into CASSRTGDSNQPQHF.

The rearrangement links TRBV30 to TRBJ2-7, with 7 bases that match TRBD1. The CDR3 consists of 15 residues. CDR1 and CDR2 (germline): GTSNPN, SVGIG (reference sequence). The V segment lost 4 bases and the J segment 5 bases; nucleotides outside the gene matches: 14. The CDR3 reads CAWTPAGQGVNEQYF. In nucleotides, the CDR3 is TGTGCCTGGACCCCCGCAGGGCAGGGGGTCAACGAGCAGTACTTC.